Reported below is one T cell receptor beta chain. The antigen is not known. Data came from immunoSEQ multiplex PCR; TCRdb stores just in-frame clones and leaves some out. The sample has fewer than 400,000 clones, under 70% seen once; the top ten hold around 6.3%. This entry belongs to a study of cytotoxic CD8 clonotypes in ibrutinib-treated CLL. Study-level points and caveats: Contraction or stability on treatment was seen for public clonotypes, which were uncommon. Clonality increased at ibrutinib response, then returned toward baseline at progression.

CDR1 and CDR2 from the germline V gene are SGHVS and FQNEAQ. The CDR3 runs 15 residues. V lost 5 bases, J lost 4 bases, and 3 bases stayed unmatched. This specimen was PBMCs, taken after 36 months of ibrutinib treatment. The chain joins TRBV7-8 to TRBJ2-2; TRBD2 matches at 11 bases. The clonotype originates from a human donor with chronic lymphocytic leukemia. This chain's CDR3 is CASSALAGGTGELFF. For the CDR3, the DNA is TGTGCCAGCAGCGCCCTAGCGGGAGGCACCGGGGAGCTGTTTTTT.